This TCR beta chain derives from a study of T cell responses to AZD1222 COVID-19 vaccine. Study-wide results and limits: A reported finding is that nearly half of spike-specific TCRs target unmutated variant regions. Donors in the cohort were predominantly white British and more often female, and clonal diversity was possibly underestimated.

The repertoire was sequenced with immunoSEQ multiplex PCR; TCRdb's copy has only in-frame clones and lacks some. This table holds roughly 150,000 clones, 87% found once. The germline CDR1 and CDR2 sequences are SGHTA and FQGNSA. V lost 5 bases and J lost 5; bases outside the gene matches: 16. The CDR3 loop spans 18 amino acids. On this clone itself: Its antigen remains unidentified.

V usage is TRBV7-2 and J usage is TRBJ2-3; 10 positions match TRBD2. This specimen was peripheral blood, taken 28 days after the second AZD1222 dose. The receptor comes from an adult who received the AZD1222 COVID-19 vaccine. Here the CDR3 DNA reads TGTGCCAGCAGCCCGAAGCTAGCGGGGGAAATTAAAGGAGATACGCAGTATTTT. The encoded protein is CASSPKLAGEIKGDTQYF.